The source of this T cell receptor (beta chain) is a study of liver allograft versus peripheral blood T cells. As for the study in general: Repertoires of T cell receptors in transplanted livers were compared with recipients' peripheral blood repertoires. General study findings and limits: It was reported that the T cell receptor repertoires found inside liver allografts differed from those that were detected in peripheral blood.

Using its own MiXCR run on the reads, TCRdb lists one record per CDR3 protein. The table shows approximately 9,300 distinct CDR3 sequences, with around 20% occurring only once. CDR3 length: 15 residues. CDR1 LNHDA and CDR2 SQIVND come from the germline V gene (reference sequence). After removal of 7 bases from V and 0 bases from J, the junction contained 6 bases not matched to a gene. About this clonotype: Its antigen is not known.

The TCR originated in a human patient who had a liver transplant. Some T cells may be the graft donor's. This sequence joins TRBV19 and TRBJ2-7; 10 bases are a match to TRBD1. CDR3 coding DNA: TGTGCCAGTACCATGGACAGGGGGGGCTCCTACGAGCAGTACTTC. It encodes CASTMDRGGSYEQYF.